This entry lists 30 T cell receptor beta chains sequenced from one sample in a study of T-cell memory formation after mild COVID-19. TCRdb processed the 5' RACE reads anew with MiXCR; each CDR3 protein has one entry. The sample holds under 550,000 distinct CDR3 sequences, more than 15% seen once. Source material: PBMCs or a T cell subset sorted from them (not recorded which). These receptors originate from a man aged 18-30 years who had mild COVID-19 (a few samples of this study predate the infection). Cell type and time point are not known.

In this sample, this clonotype turned up a few times. The V call is TRBV18, the J call TRBJ2-5, with D maybe TRBD1 (6 bases). The germline gives CDR1 KGHSH, CDR2 LQKENI. Trimming shortened V by 1 base and J by 0 bases, and 15 bases separated the two germline ends. The CDR3 is 17 amino acids. CDR3: CASSPQEGQGYQETQYF. The CDR3, as DNA: TGTGCCAGCTCACCACAGGAAGGGCAGGGGTACCAAGAGACCCAGTACTTC.

CDR3: CASSFFLNTEAFF. The DNA of the CDR3 is TGTGCCAGCAGCTTTTTCCTGAACACTGAAGCTTTCTTT. This chain joins TRBV5-5 and TRBJ1-1; D remains ambiguous. Looked up from germline, CDR1 is SGHKS and CDR2 is YYEKEE (reference sequence). V was clipped by 2 bases and J by 0 bases, with 5 bases between them. This CDR3 is built from 13 residues.

There are a few counts of this clonotype. This chain uses TRBV6-2 or TRBV6-3 with TRBJ2-1; TRBD1 is a possible D gene (6 bases). V lost 6 bases to trimming and J lost 10 bases, with 13 bases between them. The CDR3 is 12 residues long. Germline assignment: CDR1 MNHEY and CDR2 SVGEGT. In DNA, the CDR3 is TGTGCCAGCAGCTACAGGGTTGGCGAGCAGTTCTTC. As protein: CASSYRVGEQFF.

This chain connects TRBV7-2 to TRBJ1-1; TRBD1 is a possible D gene (6 bases). V lost 4 bases to trimming and J lost 11 bases, with 20 bases between them. The CDR3 spans 14 residues. Germline CDR1 SGHTA, CDR2 FQGNSA. CDR3 nucleotides: TGTGCCAGCAGCTCAGACCCACAGGGTGTGAGGGCTTTCTTT. Translation gives CASSSDPQGVRAFF.

The V call is TRBV5-1, the J call TRBJ2-7, with D possibly being TRBD1 (6 bases). Per germline, CDR1 SGHRS and CDR2 YFSETQ. CDR3 length: 12 amino acids. V dropped 7 bases and J dropped 6 bases, with 14 bases sitting between them. CDR3 residues: CASGPGDGEQYF. CDR3 nucleotide sequence: TGCGCCAGCGGGCCAGGGGATGGCGAGCAGTACTTC.

The table lists this clonotype with a few counts. The chain uses TRBV19 and TRBJ1-4, with D perhaps matching TRBD1 (5 bases). This CDR3 is built from 15 residues. The germline gives CDR1 LNHDA, CDR2 SQIVND (reference sequence). Trimming shortened V by 5 bases and J by 4 bases, and 14 bases separated the two germline ends. The CDR3 DNA is TGTGCCAGTAGTGGATCGGGACTGCTTAATGAAAAACTGTTTTTT. Translating gives CASSGSGLLNEKLFF.

This clonotype came up many times. This chain uses TRBV12-3 or TRBV12-4 with TRBJ1-2; TRBD1 aligns across 7 bases. The length of the CDR3 is 12 residues. Trimming removed 4 bases from V and 5 bases from J; junction bases left unmatched: 1. The CDR3 DNA is TGTGCCAGCAGTTGGACAGGATATGGCTACACCTTC. Protein: CASSWTGYGYTF.

This clonotype was picked up a small number of times. The chain links TRBV9 to TRBJ1-1; a possible D gene is TRBD1 (6 bases). V lost 5 bases, J lost 4 bases, and 12 bases lay in between. Germline V lookup: CDR1 SGDLS, CDR2 YYNGEE. This CDR3 has 13 residues. CDR3 sequence reads: CASREGVVTEAFF. Written as DNA, the CDR3 is TGTGCCAGCAGAGAGGGGGTCGTCACTGAAGCTTTCTTT.

This clonotype has a count of ten or more. The genes are TRBV20-1 and TRBJ2-7; D is unclear. The V gene lost 2 bases and the J gene lost 3 bases, with 11 bases spanning the gap. Germline CDR1 and CDR2: DFQATT and SNEGSKA (reference sequence). This CDR3 region has 13 residues. The CDR3 DNA sequence: TGCAGTGCTAGAAGCGTCCTTAGCTACGAGCAGTACTTC. As protein: CSARSVLSYEQYF.

This chain uses TRBV6-5 with TRBJ2-7, with D possibly TRBD2 on 6 matching bases. There are 16 residues in the CDR3. CDR1 MNHEY and CDR2 SVGAGI come from the germline V gene. The ends were cut back, 6 bases at V and 0 bases at J, with 18 bases in the middle. The CDR3 DNA reads TGTGCCAGCAGCCAACTCGGGACTTCCGACTCCTACGAGCAGTACTTC. It is translated as CASSQLGTSDSYEQYF.

This clonotype was observed a handful of times. One end of the junction is discordant with germline, which a read error may explain. V and J are TRBV30 and TRBJ1-2; D unresolved. There are 11 residues in the CDR3. From germline, CDR1 is GTSNPN and CDR2 SVGIG (reference sequence). The CDR3 DNA sequence: TGTGCCTGGAGTGTAAAATTTGAGATCCTCTTC. It encodes CAWSVKFEILF.

The V call is TRBV7-2, the J call TRBJ2-5; 10 bases are shared with TRBD2. CDR1 is SGHTA, CDR2 FQGNSA, per germline. Trimming cost V 6 bases and J 3 bases; bases outside gene matches: 1. This CDR3 region has 13 residues. CDR3 in DNA: TGTGCCAGCAGGCTAGCGGGGGAAGAGACCCAGTACTTC. It encodes CASRLAGEETQYF.

This clonotype appeared a few times. This CDR3 reads CASSDGTASTDTQYF. CDR3 nucleotide sequence: TGTGCCAGCAGCGACGGGACAGCTAGCACAGATACGCAGTATTTT. This sequence joins TRBV7-9 and TRBJ2-3, with TRBD1 matching 7 bases. This CDR3 spans 15 amino acids. Germline-derived CDR1 and CDR2 are SEHNR and FQNEAQ (reference sequence). With 5 bases clipped from V and 0 bases from J, the junction kept 5 bases outside the gene matches. The variable domain in full, completed from reference TRBV7-9 and TRBJ2-3, reads DTGVSQNPRHKITKRGQNVTFRCDPISEHNRLYWYRQTLGQGPEFLTYFQNEAQLEKSRLLSDRFSAERPKGSFSTLEIQRTEQGDSAMYLCASSDGTASTDTQYFGPGTRLTVL.

The chain is built from TRBV5-4 and TRBJ2-7, with TRBD1 matching over 7 bases. V was pared by 6 bases and J by 6 bases, with 15 bases of the junction left unmatched. This CDR3 is built from 15 residues. The germline V gene has CDR1 SGHNT and CDR2 YYREEE (reference sequence). The CDR3 protein is CASTLDRVRTGEQYF. The CDR3 DNA follows: TGTGCCAGCACCCTCGACAGGGTGAGAACGGGCGAGCAGTACTTC.

The V and J genes are TRBV4-2 and TRBJ2-3; D is uncertain. Between the trimmed V and J ends, which lost 0 bases and 8 bases, there was a span of 6 bases. This CDR3 is built from 12 residues. Germline values: CDR1 LGHNA, CDR2 YNFKEQ. The CDR3 loop is CASSQDFGTQYF. CDR3 DNA: TGTGCCAGCAGCCAAGATTTCGGTACGCAGTATTTT.

This clonotype appeared a few times. V gene TRBV28 combines with J gene TRBJ2-7; the D gene is possibly TRBD2 (5 bases). Deletions cut 3 bases from V and 0 bases from J, with 9 bases between. CDR1 and CDR2 from the germline V gene are MDHEN and SYDVKM. CDR3 size: 14 residues. The CDR3 here is CASSFGGLSYEQYV. The CDR3 DNA follows: TGTGCCAGCAGTTTCGGCGGGCTCTCCTACGAGCAGTACGTC.

This clonotype has just a few counts. The gene calls are TRBV6-2 or TRBV6-3 and TRBJ2-2; TRBD2 matches at 8 bases. Germline values: CDR1 MNHEY, CDR2 SVGEGT. The CDR3 totals 15 residues. After removal of 5 bases from V and 6 bases from J, the junction contained 8 bases not matched to a gene. The CDR3 bases are TGTGCCAGCAGTCCCCGAGGCGGGGGGCCCGGGGAGCTGTTTTTT. Translation gives CASSPRGGGPGELFF.

V gene TRBV7-9 combines with J gene TRBJ1-1, with TRBD1 matching over 7 bases. Germline lookup yields CDR1 SEHNR and CDR2 FQNEAQ (reference sequence). Losses at the gene ends were 5 bases for V and 4 bases for J; bases not matched to a gene: 4. This CDR3 region has 13 residues. CDR3 sequence reads: CASSLDRITEAFF. For the CDR3, the DNA is TGTGCCAGCAGCCTGGACAGGATCACTGAAGCTTTCTTT.

This clonotype has just a few counts. This chain connects TRBV7-2 to TRBJ2-5; D perhaps matches TRBD2 (6 bases). Germline values: CDR1 SGHTA, CDR2 FQGNSA. The CDR3 covers 14 residues. Trimming removed 0 bases from V and 6 bases from J, with 11 bases in between. The CDR3 DNA follows: TGTGCCAGCAGCTTAGCTGGGGGGATGAAGACCCAGTACTTC. Translating it yields CASSLAGGMKTQYF.

The chain combines TRBV3-1 with TRBJ2-3; perhaps D is TRBD1 or TRBD2 (5 bases each). This CDR3 is built from 18 residues. V was shortened by 0 bases and J by 1 base, with 17 bases between the two germline ends. CDR1 LGHDT and CDR2 YNNKEL come from the germline V gene (reference sequence). DNA for the CDR3: TGTGCCAGCAGCCAAGATCCCGTTTTCCTGGGGGGCACAGATACGCAGTATTTT. This sequence encodes CASSQDPVFLGGTDTQYF.

The chain recombines TRBV7-1 with TRBJ2-5; D gene unclear. TRBV7-1 is placed among ORFs of uncertain function. This CDR3 comprises 15 residues. With 5 bases removed from V and 4 bases from J, the gap between germline ends came to 17 bases. CDR3 sequence: CASSAADRVVETQYF. The CDR3 DNA sequence: TGTGCCAGCAGCGCCGCCGACCGGGTCGTAGAGACCCAGTACTTC.

The genes are TRBV6-2 or TRBV6-3 and TRBJ2-7; D not certain. Germline CDR1 reads MNHEY; CDR2 reads SVGEGT. The CDR3 has 13 amino acids. Between the trimmed V and J ends, which lost 3 bases and 0 bases, there was a span of 6 bases. CDR3 protein: CASSYRNSYEQYF. In DNA form, the CDR3 reads TGTGCCAGCAGTTATCGTAACTCCTACGAGCAGTACTTC.

Only a few counts were recorded for this clonotype. CDR3 residues: CASSSIPGGGSEQFF. In nucleotides, the CDR3 is TGTGCCAGCAGCTCTATACCGGGAGGGGGGAGTGAGCAGTTCTTC. V is TRBV7-3 and J is TRBJ2-1; 8 positions match TRBD2. CDR1 is SGHTA, CDR2 FQGTGA, per germline. This CDR3 has 15 amino acids. Trimming removed 4 bases from V and 9 bases from J; junction bases left unmatched: 11. Together with reference TRBV7-3 and TRBJ2-1, the CDR3 gives the full variable domain: GAGVSQTPSNKVTEKGKYVELRCDPISGHTALYWYRQSLGQGPEFLIYFQGTGAADDSGLPNDRFFAVRPEGSVSTLKIQRTERGDSAVYLCASSSIPGGGSEQFFGPGTRLTVL.

This clonotype has only a few counts. The gene calls are TRBV6-1 and TRBJ2-2; TRBD2 is a possible D gene (6 bases). Trimming left V 6 bases short and J 5 bases short, with 13 bases between. The CDR3 covers 14 residues. The V gene's germline CDR1 is MNHNS and CDR2 SASEGT. For the CDR3, the DNA is TGTGCCAGCAGACTCCAGGGAGGAACCGGGGAGCTGTTTTTT. This translates into CASRLQGGTGELFF.

The CDR3 coding sequence is TGCGCCAGCAGTGAGGGGCAGGCCAGCGGGGAGACCCAGTACTTC. Translated, it gives CASSEGQASGETQYF. V and J are TRBV10-2 and TRBJ2-5; D perhaps matches TRBD2 (6 bases). Germline V gives CDR1 WSHSY, CDR2 SAAADI. The CDR3 has 15 amino acids. Trimming removed 2 bases at V and 5 bases at J, with 15 bases between.

The V call is TRBV6-2 or TRBV6-3, the J call TRBJ2-7; 9 bases are shared with TRBD1. Trimming took 5 bases from V and 4 from J; bases not matched to a gene: 9. Per germline, CDR1 MNHEY and CDR2 SVGEGT. The CDR3 consists of 15 residues. The CDR3 is CASSRLQGAGYEQYF. The CDR3 DNA is TGTGCCAGCAGTCGTTTACAGGGGGCAGGTTACGAGCAGTACTTC.

This clonotype was seen a few times. The rearrangement uses TRBV10-3 and TRBJ2-7, with D maybe TRBD1 (7 bases). V dropped 5 bases and J dropped 5 bases, with 10 bases sitting between them. The germline V gene encodes CDR1 ENHRY and CDR2 SYGVKD. The CDR3 contains 12 residues. CDR3 protein: CAISIRGDEQYF. CDR3 DNA: TGTGCCATCAGTATCAGGGGGGACGAGCAGTACTTC.

This clonotype came up a few times. The rearrangement joins TRBV10-3 to TRBJ2-3, with D maybe TRBD1 (6 bases). Between the trimmed V and J ends, which lost 8 bases and 5 bases, there was a span of 20 bases. Germline V lookup: CDR1 ENHRY, CDR2 SYGVKD. The CDR3 spans 15 residues. The CDR3 loop is CAIGSQGSYKDTQYF. The CDR3 DNA follows: TGTGCCATCGGGAGCCAGGGGTCCTATAAAGATACGCAGTATTTT.

This clonotype was detected many times. The CDR3 end shows no conserved phenylalanine or tryptophan, and so a read error is likely. The DNA is left out, because the CDR3 cannot be placed on it with certainty; the CDR3 is given as TCRdb lists it. The V and J genes are TRBV21-1 and TRBJ2-5. TRBV21-1 is flagged as a pseudogene. The CDR3 length is 11 residues, termini included. The CDR3 loop reads CASSKPGDGEI.

This clonotype was seen a few times. The chain employs TRBV9 and TRBJ1-2; the D is unclear. V lost 4 bases to trimming and J lost 8 bases, with 9 bases between them. Germline V CDR1 and CDR2: SGDLS, YYNGEE. This CDR3 is built from 11 residues. The CDR3 sequence: CASSSPGGYTF. The CDR3 nucleotides read TGTGCCAGCAGCTCGCCCGGGGGCTACACCTTC.